This T cell receptor beta chain was retrieved from a study of beta chain features in type 1 diabetes listed by TCRdb under 2018. About the investigation overall: Patients and healthy donors did not differ in mean age, gender distribution, total cell number or subset yield. In the study, TCRB repertoires of sorted circulating CD4+ T cell subsets from recently diagnosed type 1 diabetes patients were compared with those of matched healthy donors. Regulatory and stem cell-like memory subsets were isolated from only 8 patients and roughly 8 healthy donors, whereas naive and central memory subsets came from all 30 or so donors. A total of roughly 98,000,000 sorted cells were examined across all samples, and a strong correlation was observed between cell number per subset and RNA yield.

Study-wide findings and limitations: Because the HLA sub-analyses included only small numbers of individuals, any influence of HLA type on TCRB rearrangement was left unresolved. Because cDNA was sequenced instead of genomic DNA, activated cells with high expression could be over-represented, although the groups did not differ in activation or CD3 levels. Fewer insertions and more nucleotide deletions at VDJ recombination sites were observed in patients with type 1 diabetes, implying thymic rearrangement abnormalities. The naive, central memory and regulatory TCRB repertoires appeared to resemble one another more closely among patients than among healthy donors. Shorter templates might be favored by PCR, yet because patient and control samples were amplified and corrected together, any such skew would affect both groups equally. Type 1 diabetes patients showed a moderate but significant shortening of TCRB CDR3 length in all four CD4+ subsets.

Each donor gave one peripheral blood draw, averaging approximately 0.12 L, which was collected into heparinised tubes. Using a panel that included CD45RO, CCR7, CD25, CD127, CD95 and CD27, naive, central memory, regulatory and stem cell-like memory CD4+ T cells were sorted on a BD FACSAria II. All sorted populations exceeded 98% purity. PBMCs were separated immediately by Lymphoprep density gradient centrifugation and were stained directly, without being cultured. So that batch effects would be minimized, each experiment stained and sorted samples in pairs, pairing one healthy donor with one patient. Details on this clone: What antigen it recognizes has not been identified. Base-call qualities are not available, and no considerably larger clone is one nucleotide away.

All of the isolated RNA was reverse transcribed with the High Capacity cDNA Reverse Transcription Kit, so expressed TCRB transcripts were sequenced. Deep immunoSEQ sequencing was applied to naive, central memory and regulatory T cell samples, giving an average of about 3.8 million total reads per sample. Sorted cells were lysed in RLT buffer, and RNA was extracted using DNase-treated RNeasy Micro or Mini kits according to cell number. Each cell subset was processed on its own to prevent cross-contamination, while patient and healthy donor samples were processed together. Using the immunoSEQ multiplex PCR, TCRB sequences were amplified from cDNA into 87-bp fragments spanning the CDR3 region. Sequencing of the amplicons was done on the Illumina HiSeq platform. The authors processed their data as follows. Synthetic template baselines were used to correct PCR bias computationally, reads within Hamming distance 2 were collapsed, and singletons that could not be merged were discarded. Reads were aligned to IMGT to assign V, D and J genes, CDR3 length, and insertions or deletions at six rearrangement sites. Clonotype counts were normalized to sorted cell number within each subset before computing true diversity and Gini coefficients with the tcR R package. Repertoire sharing was quantified using the overlap coefficient calculated on TCRB nucleotide sequences. Out-of-frame TCRB sequences from naive cells were analyzed to stand in for the pre-selection repertoire. TCRdb re-hosts the immuneACCESS table, in-frame sequences only. Its copies lack some clones; in the studies checked, an unresolved V gene accounts for under half of them, and the cause for the rest is not known. From that table come the V and J calls and clone size; the DNA was used to work out D and trimming. Within this sample are about 650,000 clones, with around an eighth of them counted one time only. Of the sample, over 0.1% is held by the ten largest clones.

Based on the germline V gene, the CDR1 and CDR2 sequences are MNHEY and SVGAGI. V loses 4 bases, J loses 2 bases, and the germline ends lie 8 bases apart. Measured from the cysteine to the phenylalanine, the CDR3 is 13 residues long. Just CDR3 DNA is preserved here, 39 bases in frame from base 1. This sequence was found in a young man with type 1 diabetes. The chain is encoded by TRBV6-5 joined to TRBJ1-1, with no D gene named confidently. The sequencing input was naive CD4+ T cells from blood. Taken with the paper, the label for cell subset or site translates to: true naive CD4+ T cells. The CDR3 reads CASSFLLNTEAFF. The nucleotides read TGTGCCAGCAGTTTCCTACTAAACACTGAAGCTTTCTTT.